This is a list of T cell receptor beta chains from one sample in a study of monozygotic twins with cystic fibrosis. Using immunoSEQ multiplex PCR, the repertoire was profiled, and TCRdb retains in-frame clones only, with some absent. The sample lists approximately 11,000 clones; roughly 95% were seen once. Material: blood. These receptors all stem from a boy between 5 and 17 years old with cystic fibrosis. CDR3s include the opening cysteine and the closing phenylalanine or tryptophan. The D gene is left open where the match is weak. The listing skips clone size in some rows; elsewhere it reads once, few, many or a size class.

j_gene: TRBJ2-2
d_gene: TRBD2
abundance: NA
v_gene: TRBV19
len: 15
CDR3aa: CASSTERENTGELFF
CDR3nt: TGTGCCAGTAGTACGGAGCGGGAGAACACCGGGGAGCTGTTTTTT

j_gene: TRBJ1-2
d_gene: NA
abundance: NA
v_gene: TRBV27
len: 14
CDR3aa: CASSFGPSAWGYTF
CDR3nt: TGTGCCAGCAGTTTCGGCCCCTCCGCCTGGGGCTACACCTTC

j_gene: TRBJ1-1
d_gene: TRBD1
abundance: NA
v_gene: TRBV27
len: 16
CDR3aa: CASSSVQGRRDTEAFF
CDR3nt: TGTGCCAGCAGTTCAGTACAGGGGAGGAGAGACACTGAAGCTTTCTTT

j_gene: TRBJ1-1
d_gene: NA
abundance: NA
v_gene: TRBV2
len: 15
CDR3aa: CASSGLRGGNTEAFF
CDR3nt: TGTGCCAGCAGTGGATTAAGGGGCGGAAACACTGAAGCTTTCTTT

j_gene: TRBJ2-3
d_gene: TRBD2
abundance: NA
v_gene: TRBV6-5
len: 14
CDR3aa: CASSFRLAADTQYF
CDR3nt: TGTGCCAGCAGTTTCCGACTAGCAGCCGATACGCAGTATTTT

j_gene: TRBJ2-6
d_gene: TRBD1
abundance: NA
v_gene: TRBV12-5
len: 18
CDR3aa: CASGSLRDGQVPANVLTF
CDR3nt: TGTGCTAGTGGTTCCCTAAGGGACGGACAGGTCCCGGCCAACGTCCTGACTTTC

j_gene: TRBJ2-7
d_gene: TRBD1
abundance: NA
v_gene: TRBV11-3
len: 16
CDR3aa: CASSPGRTGGSYEQYF
CDR3nt: TGTGCCAGCAGCCCCGGCAGGACAGGAGGCTCCTACGAGCAGTACTTC

j_gene: TRBJ2-5
d_gene: NA
abundance: NA
v_gene: TRBV7-3
len: 15
CDR3aa: CASSYGAGRQETQYF
CDR3nt: TGTGCCAGCAGCTACGGGGCGGGACGGCAAGAGACCCAGTACTTC

j_gene: TRBJ1-1
d_gene: NA
abundance: NA
v_gene: TRBV6-5
len: 15
CDR3aa: CASSYQGNMNTEAFF
CDR3nt: TGTGCCAGCAGTTACCAGGGGAACATGAACACTGAAGCTTTCTTT

j_gene: TRBJ2-7
d_gene: TRBD2
abundance: once
v_gene: TRBV6-5
len: 15
CDR3aa: CASRIGGDPDYEQYF
CDR3nt: TGTGCCAGCAGAATCGGGGGGGACCCGGACTACGAGCAGTACTTC

j_gene: TRBJ2-7
d_gene: TRBD2
abundance: NA
v_gene: TRBV28
len: 18
CDR3aa: CASSSALAGAKKRYEQYF
CDR3nt: TGTGCCAGCAGTTCGGCACTAGCGGGAGCCAAAAAACGCTACGAGCAGTACTTC

j_gene: TRBJ1-1
d_gene: TRBD1
abundance: NA
v_gene: TRBV7-6
len: 14
CDR3aa: CASSASDRGTEAFF
CDR3nt: TGTGCCAGCAGCGCCTCCGACAGGGGCACTGAAGCTTTCTTT

j_gene: TRBJ2-7
d_gene: NA
abundance: once
v_gene: TRBV19
len: 14
CDR3aa: CASSPAGDSYEQYF
CDR3nt: TGTGCCAGTAGTCCCGCCGGGGATTCCTACGAGCAGTACTTC

j_gene: TRBJ2-3
d_gene: NA
abundance: NA
v_gene: TRBV9
len: 16
CDR3aa: CASSGRLTTQTDTQYF
CDR3nt: TGTGCCAGCAGCGGACGGCTAACGACCCAAACAGATACGCAGTATTTT

j_gene: TRBJ1-2
d_gene: TRBD1
abundance: NA
v_gene: TRBV6-1
len: 15
CDR3aa: CASSEAPGTGDGYTF
CDR3nt: TGTGCCAGCAGTGAAGCCCCCGGGACAGGGGACGGCTACACCTTC

j_gene: TRBJ2-6
d_gene: TRBD1
abundance: NA
v_gene: TRBV19
len: 18
CDR3aa: CASSLRDRGFDGANVLTF
CDR3nt: TGTGCCAGTAGCCTTCGAGACAGGGGGTTTGATGGGGCCAACGTCCTGACTTTC

j_gene: TRBJ2-7
d_gene: TRBD2
abundance: NA
v_gene: TRBV7-8
len: 16
CDR3aa: CASSLGLAGPTYEQYF
CDR3nt: TGTGCCAGCAGCCTCGGACTAGCGGGACCAACCTACGAGCAGTACTTC

j_gene: TRBJ1-1
d_gene: NA
abundance: NA
v_gene: TRBV5-6
len: 15
CDR3aa: CASSLGPVRRGEAFF
CDR3nt: TGTGCCAGCAGCCTTGGGCCGGTTAGGAGGGGAGAAGCTTTCTTT

j_gene: TRBJ2-7
d_gene: TRBD1
abundance: once
v_gene: TRBV7-9
len: 15
CDR3aa: CASSLGQTISYEQYF
CDR3nt: TGTGCCAGCAGCCTGGGACAGACTATTTCCTACGAGCAGTACTTC

j_gene: TRBJ1-2
d_gene: TRBD1
abundance: NA
v_gene: TRBV19
len: 14
CDR3aa: CASSIGRGPYGYTF
CDR3nt: TGTGCCAGTAGTATAGGCAGGGGGCCCTATGGCTACACCTTC

j_gene: TRBJ1-2
d_gene: TRBD1
abundance: once
v_gene: TRBV6-1
len: 14
CDR3aa: CASSESDRVYGYTF
CDR3nt: TGTGCCAGCAGTGAATCGGACAGGGTGTATGGCTACACCTTC

j_gene: TRBJ1-5
d_gene: TRBD1
abundance: NA
v_gene: TRBV28
len: 16
CDR3aa: CASSPQGQGSVQPQHF
CDR3nt: TGTGCCAGCAGCCCTCAAGGACAGGGCTCGGTTCAGCCCCAGCATTTT